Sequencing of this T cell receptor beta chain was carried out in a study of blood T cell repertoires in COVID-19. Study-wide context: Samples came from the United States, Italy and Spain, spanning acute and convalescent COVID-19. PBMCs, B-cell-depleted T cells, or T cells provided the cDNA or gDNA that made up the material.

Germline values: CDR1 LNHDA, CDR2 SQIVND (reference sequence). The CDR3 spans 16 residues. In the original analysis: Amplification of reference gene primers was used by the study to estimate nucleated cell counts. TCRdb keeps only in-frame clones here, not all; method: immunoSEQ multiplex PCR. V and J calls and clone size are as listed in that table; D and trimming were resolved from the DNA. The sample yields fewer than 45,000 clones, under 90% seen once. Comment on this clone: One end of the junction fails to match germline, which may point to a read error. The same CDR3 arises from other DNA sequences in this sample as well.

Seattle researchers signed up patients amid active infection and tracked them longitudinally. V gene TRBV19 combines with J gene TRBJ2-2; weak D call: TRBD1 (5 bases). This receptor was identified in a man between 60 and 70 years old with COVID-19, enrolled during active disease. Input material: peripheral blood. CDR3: CASSIRSRVGSGELFF. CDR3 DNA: TGCGCCAGTAGTATTAGAAGCAGGGTTGGTTCCGGGGAGCTGTTTTTT.